This T cell receptor (beta chain) appears in the sequencing data of a study of T cells in Graves' hyperthyroidism and ophthalmopathy. General study findings and limits: Expanded thyroid clonotypes (above 0.001) were mostly also found in blood. In simple terms, a model built on 13 V-J features told ophthalmopathy apart from stable hyperthyroidism.

TCR beta CDR3 sequences were amplified from RNA transcripts. With the HTBI primer set, the TCR CDR3 went through a first round of RT-PCR. TCRdb reanalysed the multiplex PCR reads using MiXCR and keeps one entry per CDR3 protein. The sample includes a few hundred thousand distinct CDR3 sequences, roughly 46% seen only once; the top ten take around 7.7%. CDR1 is DFQATT, CDR2 SNEGSKA, per germline (reference sequence). There are 16 residues in the CDR3. V was clipped by 3 bases and J by 2 bases, with 19 bases between them. On this clonotype itself: As yet, its antigen is unknown.

Used for diagnoses were clinical symptoms, serum thyroxine and TRAb, thyroid ultrasound and orbital computed tomography. Sequencing used peripheral blood or thyroid tissue (not recorded which). This chain connects TRBV20-1 to TRBJ1-2; TRBD1 might be the D (6 bases). This clonotype was sampled from a young woman with Graves' hyperthyroidism. This CDR3 reads CSASGPAADRNYGYTF. As DNA, the CDR3 is TGCAGTGCTAGTGGTCCCGCCGCGGACAGAAACTATGGCTACACCTTC.